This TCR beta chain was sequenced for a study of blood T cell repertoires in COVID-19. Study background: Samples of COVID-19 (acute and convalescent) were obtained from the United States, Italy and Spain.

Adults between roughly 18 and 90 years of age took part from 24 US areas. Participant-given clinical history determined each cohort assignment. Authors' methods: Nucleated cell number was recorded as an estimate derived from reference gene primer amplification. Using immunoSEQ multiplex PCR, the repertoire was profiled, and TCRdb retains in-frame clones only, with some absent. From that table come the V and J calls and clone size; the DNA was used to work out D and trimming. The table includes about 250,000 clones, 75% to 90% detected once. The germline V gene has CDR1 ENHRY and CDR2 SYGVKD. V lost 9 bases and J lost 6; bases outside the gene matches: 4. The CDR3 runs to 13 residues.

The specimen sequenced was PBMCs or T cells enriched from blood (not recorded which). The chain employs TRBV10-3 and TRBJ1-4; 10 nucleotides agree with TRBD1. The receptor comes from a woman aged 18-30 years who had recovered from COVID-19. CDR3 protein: CAIAGTGDEKLFF. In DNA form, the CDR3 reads TGTGCCATTGCCGGGACAGGGGATGAAAAACTGTTTTTT.